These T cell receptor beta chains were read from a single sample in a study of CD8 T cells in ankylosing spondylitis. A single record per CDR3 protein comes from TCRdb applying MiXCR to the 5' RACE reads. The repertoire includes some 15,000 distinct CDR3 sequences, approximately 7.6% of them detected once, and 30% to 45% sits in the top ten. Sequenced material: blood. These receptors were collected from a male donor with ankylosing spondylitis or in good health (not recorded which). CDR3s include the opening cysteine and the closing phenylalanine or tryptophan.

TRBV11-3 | CASSPRQGATDTQYF
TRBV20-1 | CSAPWRGYNEQFF
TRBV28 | CASSLSGANTGELFF
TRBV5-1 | CASRQGSFVSGANVLTF
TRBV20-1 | CSAPNLAGGPKGDTQYF
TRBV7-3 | CASSIGTGDTQYF
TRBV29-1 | CSVGAGEWNEQYF
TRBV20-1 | CSAGLAGSYEQYF
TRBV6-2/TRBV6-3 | CASSYSGGSNQPQHF
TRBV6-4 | CASSPATSGEPNEQFF